The 12 T cell receptor beta chains below were found in one sample sequenced in a study of shared clonotypes between healthy human individuals (dated by TCRdb to the early 2020s). Receptor amplification or capture employed the immunoSEQ multiplex PCR assay. Entries here come from immuneACCESS through TCRdb and include only in-frame sequences with V and J called. Some clones fail to appear in such tables; in the studies checked, an unresolved V gene covers under half of the shortfall, and the cause of the remainder is unknown. Present in this sample are approximately 720,000 clones, 90% to 95% of which were seen just once. Jointly, the top ten make up nearly 25% of the sample. CD8 naive samples were obtained by positive selection for CCR7 among CD45RO-negative cells, yielding a CD45RA+CCR7+ population from which TemRA cells were excluded. Sequencing was done on a sample of naive CD8+ T cells sorted from blood. The meaning of the sample's cell subset or site label: CD45RA+CCR7+. All receptors come from a man aged 30 to 45 in good health.

The rearrangement links TRBV5-1 to TRBJ2-5; TRBD1 might be the D (5 bases). This CDR3 contains 16 residues. With 3 bases removed from V and 1 base from J, the gap between germline ends came to 16 bases. Germline assignment: CDR1 SGHRS and CDR2 YFSETQ. CDR3 in amino acids: CASSSPVTETQETQYF. In nucleotides, the CDR3 is TGCGCCAGCAGCTCCCCGGTGACAGAGACCCAAGAGACCCAGTACTTC.

In its sample, this clone was seen once. The rearrangement links TRBV7-9 to TRBJ2-3; 8 bases are a match to TRBD1. CDR1 and CDR2 from the germline V gene are SEHNR and FQNEAQ (reference sequence). The length of the CDR3 is 16 residues. The J segment lost 6 bases and the V segment lost 9 bases, leaving 17 bases of the junction unmatched. The CDR3 region is CASGAGGLSPLDTQYF. The CDR3 coding sequence is TGTGCCAGTGGCGCAGGGGGCCTCAGCCCCCTGGATACGCAGTATTTT.

This CDR3 is CASSVGLADYEQYF. The CDR3 nucleotides are TGTGCCAGCAGCGTCGGACTAGCGGACTACGAGCAGTACTTC. The gene calls are TRBV9 and TRBJ2-7; 10 nucleotides match TRBD2. The CDR3 extends over 14 amino acids. CDR1 and CDR2 (germline): SGDLS, YYNGEE. Trimming at V came to 2 bases and at J to 3 bases, leaving 2 bases not matched to a gene.

This chain links TRBV11-2 with TRBJ2-5; 9 bases are shared with TRBD2. This CDR3 is 15 amino acids long. Germline CDR1 is SGHAT and CDR2 is FQNNGV. Unmatched junction bases numbered 6, after V lost 4 bases and J lost 3 bases. The CDR3 reads CASSYQAGGKETQYF. The CDR3 DNA follows: TGTGCCAGCAGCTACCAAGCGGGAGGAAAAGAGACCCAGTACTTC.

This chain joins TRBV4-1 and TRBJ2-5; TRBD2 might be the D (5 bases). The CDR3 is 15 amino acids. The V end lost 2 bases, the J end lost 5 bases, and 15 bases lay between the germline ends. Germline assignment: CDR1 MGHRA and CDR2 YSYEKL. CDR3 sequence (DNA): TGCGCCAGCAGCCAACTGACGGAGGCCCGGGAGACCCAGTACTTC. It is translated as CASSQLTEARETQYF.

The chain employs TRBV4-1 and TRBJ1-2; weak D call: TRBD1 (6 bases). Germline CDR1 reads MGHRA; CDR2 reads YSYEKL. Trimming removed 2 bases from V and 2 bases from J, with 9 bases in between. This CDR3 region has 14 residues. This CDR3 is CASSQTQGNYGYTF. The DNA for the CDR3 is TGCGCCAGCAGCCAAACCCAGGGGAACTATGGCTACACCTTC.

This clone was seen just once. The CDR3 region has the DNA TGTGCCAGCAGCTTAGTCTGGCCTCGAGACACTGAAGCTTTCTTT. This sequence encodes CASSLVWPRDTEAFF. V and J are TRBV11-2 and TRBJ1-1, with D unclear. The V end lost 1 base, the J end lost 3 bases, and 12 bases lay between the germline ends. This CDR3 region has 15 residues. The V gene's germline CDR1 is SGHAT and CDR2 FQNNGV.

The chain uses TRBV19 and TRBJ2-2; 8 bases are a match to TRBD1. Germline V lookup: CDR1 LNHDA, CDR2 SQIVND (reference sequence). The CDR3 consists of 15 residues. The trim removed 5 bases at V and 6 bases at J, leaving 8 bases unmatched. Written as DNA, the CDR3 is TGTGCCAGTAGTTTCCGGACAGGGTTCCCCGGGGAGCTGTTTTTT. Translation: CASSFRTGFPGELFF. The full variable domain, with the rest looked up from reference TRBV19 and TRBJ2-2, is DGGITQSPKYLFRKEGQNVTLSCEQNLNHDAMYWYRQDPGQGLRLIYYSQIVNDFQKGDIAEGYSVSREKKESFPLTVTSAQKNPTAFYLCASSFRTGFPGELFFGEGSRLTVL.

CDR3 sequence: CASSQGTVGEQYF. CDR3 DNA: TGTGCCAGCAGCCAAGGGACGGTGGGCGAGCAGTACTTC. This chain joins TRBV5-6 and TRBJ2-7; D tentatively fits TRBD1 or TRBD2 (5 bases each). This CDR3 contains 13 residues. In germline, CDR1 is SGHDT, CDR2 YYEEEE. Trimming cost V 4 bases and J 6 bases, with 14 bases left between them.

The chain carries TRBV15 and TRBJ2-2, with 7 nucleotides matching TRBD1. The V gene end was trimmed by 3 bases and the J gene end by 1 base; junction bases not matched to a gene: 5. CDR1 is LNHNV, CDR2 YYDKDF, per germline (reference sequence). The CDR3 loop spans 16 amino acids. Here the CDR3 DNA reads TGTGCCACCAGCAGGACCGGGACAGAGAACACCGGGGAGCTGTTTTTT. It yields the protein CATSRTGTENTGELFF.

The DNA for the CDR3 is TGTGCCAGCAGTTCGGGGAATTGGGGCAATGAGCAGTTCTTC. Its translation is CASSSGNWGNEQFF. J is TRBJ2-1 and V is TRBV6-5; tentative D call: TRBD2 (5 bases). This CDR3 contains 14 residues. The V and J ends lost 4 bases and 6 bases respectively, with 13 bases between them. Germline V gene lookup returns CDR1 MNHEY and CDR2 SVGAGI.

The V and J genes are TRBV5-1 and TRBJ2-5; weak D call: TRBD1 (6 bases). The CDR3 consists of 15 residues. Per the germline V gene, CDR1 is SGHRS and CDR2 is YFSETQ. The V end lost 3 bases, the J end lost 2 bases, and 14 bases lay between the germline ends. The CDR3 is CASSYLIQGQETQYF. The CDR3 DNA is TGCGCCAGCAGCTACCTAATCCAGGGGCAAGAGACCCAGTACTTC. Drawing the rest from reference TRBV5-1 and TRBJ2-5, the complete variable domain is KAGVTQTPRYLIKTRGQQVTLSCSPISGHRSVSWYQQTPGQGLQFLFEYFSETQRNKGNFPGRFSGRQFSNSRSEMNVSTLELGDSALYLCASSYLIQGQETQYFGPGTRLLVL.